This passage covers 3 T cell receptor beta chains from one sample sequenced in a study of T cells in Graves' hyperthyroidism and ophthalmopathy. Amplified regions were TCR beta CDR3 sequences from RNA transcripts. Primed by the HTBI set, a first-round RT-PCR was run on the TCR CDR3. A single record per CDR3 protein comes from TCRdb applying MiXCR to the multiplex PCR reads. The table has nearly 600,000 distinct CDR3 sequences, 12% to 15% seen once. The sequencing input was blood. These receptors were taken from a woman aged 18-29 years with Graves' ophthalmopathy.

This sequence joins TRBV6-5 and TRBJ2-2, with 11 nucleotides matching TRBD1. CDR3 size: 17 residues. In germline, CDR1 is MNHEY, CDR2 SVGAGI. The V segment lost 2 bases and the J segment 6 bases; nucleotides outside the gene matches: 8. Written as DNA, the CDR3 is TGTGCCAGCAGTTACCCCTGGGACAGGGGGATCCCCGGGGAGCTGTTTTTT. Translation: CASSYPWDRGIPGELFF.

Details on this clonotype: This may be a read error: a much more frequent sequence differs by one nucleotide. CDR3 loop: CASSQDWGGEQYF. In DNA form, the CDR3 reads TGCGCCAGCAGCCAAGATTGGGGGGGCGAGCAGTACTTC. The chain combines TRBV4-1 with TRBJ2-7; 7 nucleotides match TRBD2. Looked up from germline, CDR1 is MGHRA and CDR2 is YSYEKL. V shed 0 bases, J shed 6 bases, and the junction held 2 bases outside the gene matches. CDR3 length equals 13 residues.

This sequence joins TRBV28 and TRBJ2-3; 8 bases align to TRBD2. With V trimmed by 6 bases and J by 5 bases, 10 bases remained unmatched. This CDR3 comprises 15 residues. Germline V gives CDR1 MDHEN, CDR2 SYDVKM. CDR3 protein: CASSPPSGRRDTQYF. For the CDR3, the DNA is TGTGCCAGCAGCCCCCCTAGCGGGCGGCGAGATACGCAGTATTTT.